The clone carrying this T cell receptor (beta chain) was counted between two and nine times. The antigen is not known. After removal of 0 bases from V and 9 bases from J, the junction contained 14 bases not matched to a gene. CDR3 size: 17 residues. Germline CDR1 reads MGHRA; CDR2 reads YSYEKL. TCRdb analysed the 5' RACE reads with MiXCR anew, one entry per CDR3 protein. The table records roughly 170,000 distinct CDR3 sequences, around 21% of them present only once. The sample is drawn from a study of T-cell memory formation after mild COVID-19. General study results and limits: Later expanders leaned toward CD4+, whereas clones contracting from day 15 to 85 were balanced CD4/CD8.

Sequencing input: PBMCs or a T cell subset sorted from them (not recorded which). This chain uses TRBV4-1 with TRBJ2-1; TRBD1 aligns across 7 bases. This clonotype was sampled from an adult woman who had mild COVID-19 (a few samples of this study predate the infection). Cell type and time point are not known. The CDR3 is CASSQDESRDSLREQFF. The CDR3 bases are TGCGCCAGCAGCCAAGATGAGAGCCGGGACAGTCTTCGTGAGCAGTTCTTC.